This entry lists 21 T cell receptor beta chains sequenced from one sample in a study of monozygotic twins with inflammatory bowel disease. TCRdb reprocessed the 5' RACE reads and keeps a single row for each CDR3 protein, giving no DNA. The data show approximately 160,000 distinct CDR3 sequences, and the top ten clones hold 6.5% to 9%. Sequencing used blood. The source of these receptors is a human donor with ulcerative colitis or Crohn's disease, or a healthy co-twin of an affected twin (not recorded which).

The chain is built from TRBV24-1 and TRBJ2-1; as DNA is missing, the TRBD1 call by TCRdb cannot be tested. CDR3 size: 14 residues. Germline CDR1 and CDR2: KGHDR and SFDVKD. CDR3 loop: CATNRGRGNNEQFF.

The chain carries TRBV7-9 and TRBJ2-7; the TCRdb call, TRBD2, lacks DNA for checking. Germline V gives CDR1 SEHNR, CDR2 FQNEAQ (reference sequence). This CDR3 is 15 amino acids long. CDR3 sequence: CASSLGAGDLYEQYF.

The chain employs TRBV20-1 and TRBJ1-2; TCRdb's D gene call, TRBD1, goes unchecked for lack of DNA. CDR1 is DFQATT, CDR2 SNEGSKA, per germline (reference sequence). The length of the CDR3 is 14 residues. The chain's CDR3 is CSARDQRQSYGYTF.

The rearrangement links TRBV5-1 to TRBJ1-5; TCRdb's assignment of TRBD1 cannot be checked, as there is no DNA. Germline V CDR1 and CDR2: SGHRS, YFSETQ. The CDR3 is made up of 14 amino acids. The CDR3 spells CASSTGQPNQPQHF.

The chain joins TRBV27 to TRBJ2-7. This CDR3 is built from 15 residues. CDR1 and CDR2 (germline): MNHEY, SMNVEV (reference sequence). The CDR3 protein is CASSLLAAGTYEQYF.

The chain has TRBV5-1 and TRBJ2-7; TCRdb designates TRBD1, a call that cannot be tested without DNA. The CDR3 extends over 12 amino acids. The V gene's germline CDR1 is SGHRS and CDR2 YFSETQ. The CDR3 loop is CASSRVRYEQYF. Filled out from reference TRBV5-1 and TRBJ2-7, the complete variable domain reads KAGVTQTPRYLIKTRGQQVTLSCSPISGHRSVSWYQQTPGQGLQFLFEYFSETQRNKGNFPGRFSGRQFSNSRSEMNVSTLELGDSALYLCASSRVRYEQYFGPGTRLTVT.

The rearrangement joins TRBV6-5 to TRBJ2-5. Germline CDR1 is MNHEY and CDR2 is SVGAGI. CDR3 length: 16 amino acids. The CDR3 reads CASSYSGVIQRETQYF.

The CDR3 protein is CSANANTEAFF. This chain connects TRBV20-1 to TRBJ1-1. CDR1 and CDR2 from the germline V gene are DFQATT and SNEGSKA (reference sequence). The CDR3 has 11 residues.

V usage is TRBV2 and J usage is TRBJ2-7; the D gene TCRdb calls, TRBD1, cannot be checked with no DNA. CDR3 length: 15 amino acids. Looked up from germline, CDR1 is SNHLY and CDR2 is FYNNEI. The CDR3 loop reads CASSADSPSTYEQYF.

The chain recombines TRBV29-1 with TRBJ2-7. CDR3 length: 13 amino acids. Germline CDR1 reads SQVTM; CDR2 reads ANQGSEA. The CDR3 loop reads CSVDGNGSYEQYF.

The chain combines TRBV6-5 with TRBJ2-7; the D call of TRBD1 rests on TCRdb alone, since no DNA is present to check it. The CDR3 loop spans 16 amino acids. Germline assignment: CDR1 MNHEY and CDR2 SVGAGI. CDR3 amino acids: CASSYGFGTDPYEQYF.

The CDR3 spells CASSFRDGDRNTEAFF. The chain is built from TRBV7-9 and TRBJ1-1; the D gene TCRdb calls, TRBD1, cannot be checked with no DNA. This CDR3 is 16 amino acids long. Germline assignment: CDR1 SEHNR and CDR2 FQNEAQ (reference sequence). The whole variable domain, remainder taken from reference TRBV7-9 and TRBJ1-1, is DTGVSQNPRHKITKRGQNVTFRCDPISEHNRLYWYRQTLGQGPEFLTYFQNEAQLEKSRLLSDRFSAERPKGSFSTLEIQRTEQGDSAMYLCASSFRDGDRNTEAFFGQGTRLTVV.

The gene calls are TRBV5-1 and TRBJ1-2. The CDR3 runs to 14 residues. Germline assignment: CDR1 SGHRS and CDR2 YFSETQ. The CDR3 reads CASSLSREVDGYTF.

The V gene is TRBV28, the J gene TRBJ2-1; the TRBD1 assignment by TCRdb is unverifiable without DNA. Germline V gene sequence: CDR1 MDHEN, CDR2 SYDVKM. The CDR3 is 14 amino acids. CDR3 sequence: CASTLGTGDNEQFF.

Here the CDR3 reads CSAQPRGGFSNQPQHF. V usage is TRBV20-1 and J usage is TRBJ1-5. CDR3 length: 16 amino acids. Germline CDR1 and CDR2: DFQATT and SNEGSKA (reference sequence).

This chain links TRBV20-1 with TRBJ1-6; TCRdb reports TRBD1, a call that lacks DNA to check it against. The CDR3 has 15 amino acids. Germline V lookup: CDR1 DFQATT, CDR2 SNEGSKA (reference sequence). CDR3 region: CSAIGRGFYNSPLHF.

The chain joins TRBV29-1 to TRBJ2-1. CDR3 length: 14 amino acids. From germline, CDR1 is SQVTM and CDR2 ANQGSEA. The CDR3 sequence is CSVEDPRRGNEQFF.

This rearrangement joins TRBV12-3 or TRBV12-4 to TRBJ2-3; the D gene TCRdb calls, TRBD2, cannot be checked with no DNA. The CDR3 covers 17 residues. The CDR3 here is CASSYYGRAVSTDTQYF.

V usage is TRBV7-3 and J usage is TRBJ2-5; TCRdb returns TRBD1, unconfirmable since there is no DNA. Germline-derived CDR1 and CDR2 are SGHTA and FQGTGA. The CDR3 has 14 residues. CDR3 region: CASSLEGGWETQYF.

The gene calls are TRBV29-1 and TRBJ1-1; TCRdb calls TRBD1, which cannot be checked without DNA. The CDR3 covers 14 residues. The germline CDR1 and CDR2 sequences are SQVTM and ANQGSEA. CDR3 protein: CSVESQGLNTEAFF.

The chain carries TRBV29-1 and TRBJ2-3; the TCRdb call, TRBD1, lacks DNA for checking. Germline V gene lookup returns CDR1 SQVTM and CDR2 ANQGSEA. The CDR3 has 13 residues. CDR3 sequence: CSVGTGNTDTQYF.